The present T cell receptor (beta chain) was sequenced within a study of blood T cell repertoires in COVID-19. Study as a whole: There were acute and convalescent COVID-19 samples, and they came from the United States, Italy and Spain. The analysed material was cDNA or gDNA that came from T cells, B-cell-depleted T cells, or PBMCs.

Authors' data handling: Counts of nucleated cells, estimated from reference gene primer amplification, were obtained. Clones were sequenced by immunoSEQ multiplex PCR, and TCRdb holds only the in-frame ones, with some missing. For V, J and clone size, that table is used; D and trimming come from the DNA. The table includes about 140,000 clones, more than 75% detected once. The CDR3 contains 15 residues. The V gene lost 6 bases and the J gene lost 1 base, with 12 bases spanning the gap. The germline V gene has CDR1 MNHEY and CDR2 SVGAGI. The sequence came from a human donor in a cohort sampled during active COVID-19. The chain couples TRBV6-5 to TRBJ2-2; D ambiguous. The sample taken for sequencing was peripheral blood. For the CDR3, the DNA is TGTGCCAGCAGCCTTACCGATAGGAACACCGGGGAGCTGTTTTTT. Amino acid sequence: CASSLTDRNTGELFF.